The 10 T cell receptor beta chains given below trace back to one sample, sequenced in a study of blood T cell repertoires in COVID-19. TCRdb's copy holds only in-frame clones and misses some; the assay was immunoSEQ multiplex PCR. Of some 250,000 clones in the sample, 88% were seen once. Source material: peripheral blood. These receptor sequences come from a young woman with acute or convalescent COVID-19.

The rearrangement uses TRBV4-3 and TRBJ2-1, with 14 bases lining up with TRBD2. The junction had 1 base not matched to a gene; V was cut back by 4 bases and J by 5 bases. The CDR3 runs to 15 residues. Germline CDR1 reads LGHNA; CDR2 reads YSLEER. The chain's CDR3 is CASSRLAGGDNEQFF. CDR3 in DNA: TGCGCCAGCAGCCGACTAGCGGGAGGGGACAATGAGCAGTTCTTC.

The chain couples TRBV6-1 to TRBJ2-3; D unclear. The CDR3 consists of 15 residues. Germline V lookup: CDR1 MNHNS, CDR2 SASEGT. Trimming took 2 bases from V and 1 from J, leaving 10 bases between them. CDR3 DNA sequence: TGTGCCAGCAGTGAACAGGTTTTTGGCACAGATACGCAGTATTTT. Translated, it gives CASSEQVFGTDTQYF.

J is TRBJ2-7 and V is TRBV3-1 (or the pseudogene TRBV3-2); 12 bases are a match to TRBD2. The CDR3 spans 20 residues. Germline V lookup: CDR1 LGHDT, CDR2 YNNKEL (reference sequence). V lost 1 base, J lost 2 bases, and 15 bases stayed unmatched. The CDR3 nucleotides are TGTGCCAGCAGCCAAGCCCCCGGGACAGAGCTAGCGGGAGGGCCCTACGAGCAGTACTTC. Protein sequence: CASSQAPGTELAGGPYEQYF.

This chain joins TRBV18 and TRBJ2-5; the D is unclear. V lost 6 bases to trimming and J lost 3 bases, with 5 bases between them. The CDR3 runs to 11 residues. The V gene's germline CDR1 is KGHSH and CDR2 LQKENI. The CDR3 here is CASSRKETQYF. CDR3 DNA: TGTGCCAGCTCGCGCAAAGAGACCCAGTACTTC.

The chain combines TRBV12-2 with TRBJ2-1; the table gives TRBD2 as D, unverified against the DNA. TRBV12-2 is listed as a pseudogene. This CDR3 region has 22 residues. Here the CDR3 reads CASRLAPRVLAAFIGSYNEQFF. Written as DNA, the CDR3 is TGTGCAAGTCGCTTAGCCCCTAGAGTCCTAGCGGCCTTTATTGGCTCCTACAATGAGCAGTTCTTC.

The chain carries TRBV5-6 and TRBJ2-3; D gene unclear. The V end lost 2 bases, the J end lost 6 bases, and 10 bases lay between the germline ends. This CDR3 is built from 13 residues. Germline loops: CDR1 SGHDT, CDR2 YYEEEE. CDR3 sequence (DNA): TGTGCCAGCAGCTTCGCCAGTACCGATACGCAGTATTTT. This gives the protein CASSFASTDTQYF.

This rearrangement joins TRBV9 to TRBJ2-1, with TRBD2 identical over 14 bases. V trimming: 4 bases; J trimming: 6 bases; junction bases outside the gene matches: 3. Germline values: CDR1 SGDLS, CDR2 YYNGEE. The CDR3 is 15 amino acids. In DNA form, the CDR3 reads TGTGCCAGCAGCAGACTAGCGGGAGGGCCCAATGAGCAGTTCTTC. Translated, it gives CASSRLAGGPNEQFF.

This chain joins TRBV6-6 and TRBJ2-7; weak D call: TRBD1 (5 bases). The V end lost 5 bases, the J end lost 4 bases, and 15 bases lay between the germline ends. This CDR3 contains 14 residues. Germline V gene sequence: CDR1 MNHNY, CDR2 SVGAGI (reference sequence). This CDR3 is CASSPSSGWYEQYF. CDR3 sequence (DNA): TGTGCCAGCAGTCCCTCGTCAGGGTGGTACGAGCAGTACTTC.

The chain uses TRBV4-3 and TRBJ2-2, with TRBD1 as a possible D gene (6 bases). CDR3 length: 20 amino acids. V gave up 1 base and J gave up 5 bases, with 26 bases separating them. Germline V lookup: CDR1 LGHNA, CDR2 YSLEER. The CDR3 DNA reads as TGCGCCAGCAGCCAAGGTCCTTTGGACAGCTGGTCCCTAATGACCGGGGAGCTGTTTTTT. Protein: CASSQGPLDSWSLMTGELFF.

The chain recombines TRBV6-4 with TRBJ2-6, with D maybe TRBD2 (6 bases). Per the germline V gene, CDR1 is MRHNA and CDR2 is SNTAGT. CDR3 length: 16 amino acids. V was trimmed by 1 base and J by 2 bases, leaving 9 bases between them. As DNA, the CDR3 is TGTGCCAGCAGTGACTTGGGGGGAGCTGGGGCCAACGTCCTGACTTTC. Its translation: CASSDLGGAGANVLTF.